This record covers a single T cell receptor beta chain. The data were taken from a study of cytomegalovirus exposure and HLA in healthy donors. Primers: 60 Vbeta forward and 13 Jbeta reverse. Produced via immunoSEQ multiplex PCR; TCRdb's table is partial and in-frame only. The table includes around 150,000 clones, about 73% detected once. The CDR3 is 19 residues long. Trimming took 1 base from V and 5 from J; bases not matched to a gene: 17. In germline, CDR1 is SGHRS, CDR2 YFSETQ. The specimen was PBMCs. The sequence was obtained from a woman aged 40 to 50 in good health and CMV-seronegative. The chain couples TRBV5-1 to TRBJ2-3; TRBD2 matches 9 bases. The CDR3 sequence: CASSLTLSRGGQGKDTQYF. CDR3 coding DNA: TGCGCCAGCAGCTTGACCTTGTCGCGGGGGGGCCAGGGGAAAGATACGCAGTATTTT.